The entry below describes one T cell receptor (beta chain). This specimen comes from a study of cytomegalovirus exposure and HLA in healthy donors. 60 Vbeta and 13 Jbeta primers were used in PCR. Produced via immunoSEQ multiplex PCR; TCRdb's table is partial and in-frame only. The sample contains 130,000 or so clones, roughly 70% of which appear only once. Sequenced material: PBMCs. This clonotype originated in a man younger than 35 in good health and CMV-seropositive.

The CDR3 DNA is TGTGCCAGTAGCTGGACTAGCGGGATCACAGATACGCAGTATTTT. It codes for CASSWTSGITDTQYF. The V call is TRBV19, the J call TRBJ2-3; 12 nucleotides align to TRBD2. Trimming removed 6 bases from V and 2 bases from J; junction bases left unmatched: 3. In germline, CDR1 is LNHDA, CDR2 SQIVND (reference sequence). The CDR3 loop spans 15 amino acids. Drawing the rest from reference TRBV19 and TRBJ2-3, the complete variable domain is DGGITQSPKYLFRKEGQNVTLSCEQNLNHDAMYWYRQDPGQGLRLIYYSQIVNDFQKGDIAEGYSVSREKKESFPLTVTSAQKNPTAFYLCASSWTSGITDTQYFGPGTRLTVL.